This T cell receptor (beta chain) was recovered during a study of blood T cell repertoires in COVID-19. Authors' analysis steps: Reference gene primer amplification yielded estimated nucleated cell counts. The assay was immunoSEQ multiplex PCR, and TCRdb's table has in-frame clones only and misses some. Clonal size and the V and J genes are those of that table, whereas D and trimming came from the DNA. The sample contains approximately 70,000 clones, around nine tenths of which appear only once. V lost 5 bases and J 9 bases, leaving 11 bases between the germline ends. Germline values: CDR1 LNHDA, CDR2 SQIVND (reference sequence). The CDR3 consists of 13 residues.

This sequence was found in a woman aged 55-75 years with acute or convalescent COVID-19. Material: peripheral blood. J is TRBJ1-6 and V is TRBV19, with D possibly being TRBD1 (6 bases). CDR3 protein: CASSSNRVSPLHF. CDR3 coding DNA: TGTGCCAGTAGTTCAAACAGGGTTTCACCCCTCCACTTT. The entire variable domain, with the rest obtained from reference TRBV19 and TRBJ1-6, is as follows: DGGITQSPKYLFRKEGQNVTLSCEQNLNHDAMYWYRQDPGQGLRLIYYSQIVNDFQKGDIAEGYSVSREKKESFPLTVTSAQKNPTAFYLCASSSNRVSPLHFGNGTRLTVT.